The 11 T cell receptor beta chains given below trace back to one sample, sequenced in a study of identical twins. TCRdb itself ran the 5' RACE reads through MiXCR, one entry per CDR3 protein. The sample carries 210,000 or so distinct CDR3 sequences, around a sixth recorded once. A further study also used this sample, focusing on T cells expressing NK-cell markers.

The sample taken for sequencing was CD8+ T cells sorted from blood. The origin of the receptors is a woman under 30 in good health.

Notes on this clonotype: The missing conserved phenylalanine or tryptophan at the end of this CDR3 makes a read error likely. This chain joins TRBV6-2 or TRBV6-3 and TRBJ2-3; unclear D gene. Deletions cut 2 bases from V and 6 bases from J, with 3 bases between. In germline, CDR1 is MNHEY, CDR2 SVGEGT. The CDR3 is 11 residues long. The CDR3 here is CASSYIDTQYI. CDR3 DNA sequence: TGTGCCAGCAGTTACATCGATACGCAGTATATT.

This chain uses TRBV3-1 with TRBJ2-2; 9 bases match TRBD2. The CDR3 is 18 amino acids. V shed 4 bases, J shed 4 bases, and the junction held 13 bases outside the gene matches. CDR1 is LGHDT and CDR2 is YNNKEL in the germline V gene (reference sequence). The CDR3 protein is CASSPELAGGPVTGELFF. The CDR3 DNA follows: TGTGCCAGCAGCCCCGAGCTTGCGGGAGGGCCGGTCACCGGGGAGCTGTTTTTT.

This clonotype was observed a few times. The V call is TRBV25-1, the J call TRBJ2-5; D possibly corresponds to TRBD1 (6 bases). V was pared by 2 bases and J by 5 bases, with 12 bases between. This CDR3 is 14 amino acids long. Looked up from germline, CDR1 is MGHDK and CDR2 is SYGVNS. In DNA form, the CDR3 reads TGTGCCAGCAGTGAAAGACAGGCTGGGGAGACCCAGTACTTC. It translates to CASSERQAGETQYF.

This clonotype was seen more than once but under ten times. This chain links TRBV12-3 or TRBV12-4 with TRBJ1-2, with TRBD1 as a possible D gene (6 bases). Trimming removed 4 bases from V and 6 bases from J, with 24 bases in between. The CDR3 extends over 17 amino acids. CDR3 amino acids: CASSSNYPGGGIDGYTF. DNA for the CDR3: TGTGCCAGCAGTTCGAATTACCCCGGAGGGGGAATCGATGGCTACACCTTC.

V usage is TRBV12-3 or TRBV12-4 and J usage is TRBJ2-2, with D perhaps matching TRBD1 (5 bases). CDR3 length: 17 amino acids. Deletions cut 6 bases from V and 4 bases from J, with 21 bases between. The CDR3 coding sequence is TGTGCCAGCAGCCGTTACCCCACAGGTTCCAGCACCGGGGAGCTGTTTTTT. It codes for CASSRYPTGSSTGELFF.

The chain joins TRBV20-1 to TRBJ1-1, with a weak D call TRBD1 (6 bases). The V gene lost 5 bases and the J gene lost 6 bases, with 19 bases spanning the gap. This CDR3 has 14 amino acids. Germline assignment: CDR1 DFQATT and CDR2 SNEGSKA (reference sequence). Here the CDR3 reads CSAEGVGQGSEAFF. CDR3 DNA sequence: TGCAGTGCTGAGGGGGTAGGGCAGGGCTCTGAAGCTTTCTTT.

CDR3 coding DNA: TGTGCCAGCAGCACTATCCTAGCGGGAGGTGGGAACGAGCAGTACTTC. This codes for CASSTILAGGGNEQYF. The chain is built from TRBV27 and TRBJ2-7; 11 nucleotides align to TRBD2. The CDR3 runs to 16 residues. Germline lookup yields CDR1 MNHEY and CDR2 SMNVEV (reference sequence). V was clipped by 6 bases and J by 5 bases; unmatched bases: 12.

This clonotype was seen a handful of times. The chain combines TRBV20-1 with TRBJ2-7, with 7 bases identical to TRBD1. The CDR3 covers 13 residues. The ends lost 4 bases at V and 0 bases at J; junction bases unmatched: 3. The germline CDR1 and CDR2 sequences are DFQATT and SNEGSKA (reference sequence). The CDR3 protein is CSAIGTASYEQYF. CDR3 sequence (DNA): TGCAGTGCTATCGGGACAGCCTCCTACGAGCAGTACTTC.

The CDR3 region is CASSLGGPYQQYF. CDR3 DNA sequence: TGTGCCAGCAGCTTGGGCGGCCCATACCAGCAGTACTTC. The V and J genes are TRBV7-9 and TRBJ2-7; D unresolved. This CDR3 spans 13 amino acids. Trimming left V 3 bases short and J 8 bases short, with 14 bases between. Germline V gene data show CDR1 as SEHNR and CDR2 as FQNEAQ (reference sequence).

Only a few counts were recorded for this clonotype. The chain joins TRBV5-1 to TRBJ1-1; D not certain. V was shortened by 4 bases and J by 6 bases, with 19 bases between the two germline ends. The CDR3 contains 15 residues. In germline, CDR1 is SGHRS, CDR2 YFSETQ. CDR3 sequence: CASSPLWPGQAEAFF. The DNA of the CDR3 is TGCGCCAGCAGCCCCTTATGGCCTGGTCAGGCTGAAGCTTTCTTT.

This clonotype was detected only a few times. The CDR3 bases are TGTGCCAGCAGTTTCGGGGAGGCCAATCAGCCCCAGCATTTT. Amino acids: CASSFGEANQPQHF. The V and J genes are TRBV12-3 or TRBV12-4 and TRBJ1-5, with unresolved D. Deletions cut 3 bases from V and 3 bases from J, with 9 bases between. The CDR3 consists of 14 residues.